These 14 T cell receptor beta chains originate from one sample sequenced in a study of HIV-infected patients and healthy controls. Reverse transcription used around 480 ng RNA and constant-region primers for alpha and beta. Alpha and beta chain libraries were made separately by chain-specific third strand synthesis with multiplexing indices. TCRdb re-called the 5' RACE reads with MiXCR, one entry per CDR3 protein. This sample carries fewer than 25,000 distinct CDR3 sequences, around 10% of them seen once, and the ten largest clones take approximately 2.5%. All unsorted peripheral T cells were captured because whole blood was used without fractionation. The material sequenced was blood. The receptors were sampled from an adult in good health.

By share, this clonotype ranks as medium-sized. The chain joins TRBV6-6 to TRBJ1-1; D unresolved. Germline-derived CDR1 and CDR2 are MNHNY and SVGAGI (reference sequence). The CDR3 sequence is 16 residues long. Deletions cut 2 bases from V and 2 bases from J, with 15 bases between. This chain's CDR3 is CASSYPASASNTEAFF. The DNA of the CDR3 is TGTGCCAGCAGTTACCCGGCCTCCGCGAGCAACACTGAAGCTTTCTTT.

This clonotype was detected many times. This chain links TRBV28 with TRBJ2-2, with TRBD1 matching over 8 bases. The V gene's germline CDR1 is MDHEN and CDR2 SYDVKM. The length of the CDR3 is 15 residues. The V segment lost 6 bases and the J segment 7 bases; nucleotides outside the gene matches: 10. In DNA, the CDR3 is TGTGCCAGCAGACCAGGGACAGGAGCGGGCGGGGAGCTGTTTTTT. As protein: CASRPGTGAGGELFF.

V and J are TRBV3-1 and TRBJ1-5; weak D call: TRBD1 (6 bases). The CDR3 extends over 14 amino acids. V was trimmed by 5 bases and J by 1 base, leaving 9 bases between them. CDR1 is LGHDT, CDR2 YNNKEL, per germline (reference sequence). The CDR3 spells CASSYGQSNQPQHF. The DNA for the CDR3 is TGTGCCAGCAGCTACGGACAGAGCAATCAGCCCCAGCATTTT.

Relative to its sample, this clonotype is medium-sized. This chain links TRBV5-1 with TRBJ1-3; possibly TRBD1 for D (5 bases). CDR3 size: 15 residues. Per germline, CDR1 SGHRS and CDR2 YFSETQ. Deletions cut 5 bases from V and 0 bases from J, with 12 bases between. CDR3 sequence (DNA): TGCGCCAGCAGAGGGACCGTTTACTCTGGAAACACCATATATTTT. Protein: CASRGTVYSGNTIYF.

The CDR3 coding sequence is TGTGCCAGCAGGCTGAAATATGAGCAGTTCTTC. It codes for CASRLKYEQFF. V usage is TRBV12-3 or TRBV12-4 and J usage is TRBJ2-1, with unresolved D. The CDR3 is 11 residues long. V was shortened by 6 bases and J by 8 bases, with 8 bases between the two germline ends.

This clonotype was detected ten times or more. The chain has TRBV12-3 or TRBV12-4 and TRBJ1-2; D uncertain. V gave up 8 bases and J gave up 1 base, with 5 bases separating them. The CDR3 length is 11 residues. The chain's CDR3 is CASVVNYGYTF. CDR3 nucleotide sequence: TGTGCCAGCGTTGTTAACTATGGCTACACCTTC.

This clonotype has at least ten counts. The rearrangement joins TRBV28 to TRBJ2-5, with 14 bases aligning to TRBD2. V was pared by 6 bases and J by 5 bases, with 8 bases of the junction left unmatched. Germline V CDR1 and CDR2: MDHEN, SYDVKM. The CDR3 is made up of 16 amino acids. The CDR3 nucleotides read TGTGCCAGCAGCCCGGGGACTAGCGGGGGCCATGAGACCCAGTACTTC. It encodes CASSPGTSGGHETQYF.

This clonotype rates as medium-sized (0.01 to 0.1%). This chain links TRBV5-1 with TRBJ2-3, with 13 bases lining up with TRBD2. The V segment lost 0 bases and the J segment 5 bases; nucleotides outside the gene matches: 3. The length of the CDR3 is 16 residues. Germline assignment: CDR1 SGHRS and CDR2 YFSETQ. CDR3 region: CASSLGTSGRIDTQYF. In nucleotides, the CDR3 is TGCGCCAGCAGCTTGGGGACTAGCGGGAGAATAGATACGCAGTATTTT.

This clonotype was seen repeatedly, ten times or more. The chain employs TRBV4-3 and TRBJ2-5; tentatively, D is TRBD2 (7 bases). Germline-derived CDR1 and CDR2 are LGHNA and YSLEER. Trimming left V 1 base short and J 5 bases short, with 17 bases between. This CDR3 spans 16 amino acids. The DNA of the CDR3 is TGCGCCAGCAGCCAAGTCTGGGGGGGGGCTAGTGAGACCCAGTACTTC. Its protein product is CASSQVWGGASETQYF.

The chain is built from TRBV6-5 and TRBJ2-7; no firm D call. Trimming took 7 bases from V and 0 from J, leaving 10 bases between them. Germline V gene sequence: CDR1 MNHEY, CDR2 SVGAGI. The CDR3 sequence is 13 residues long. The CDR3 loop reads CASNSRVSYEQYF. The CDR3 DNA reads TGTGCCAGCAATTCAAGGGTCTCCTACGAGCAGTACTTC.

The V and J genes are TRBV7-9 and TRBJ1-5; D not resolved. The CDR3 spans 12 residues. With 1 base removed from V and 7 bases from J, the gap between germline ends came to 5 bases. Per germline, CDR1 SEHNR and CDR2 FQNEAQ (reference sequence). This chain's CDR3 is CASSLEPQPQHF. CDR3 DNA sequence: TGTGCCAGCAGCTTAGAACCCCAGCCCCAGCATTTT.

By share, this clonotype ranks as medium-sized. V is TRBV12-3 or TRBV12-4 and J is TRBJ2-2; D remains unclear. The CDR3 is made up of 12 amino acids. V dropped 2 bases and J dropped 6 bases, with 4 bases sitting between them. CDR3 DNA: TGTGCCAGCAGTTTACGCGCCGGGGAGCTGTTTTTT. Its translation: CASSLRAGELFF.

This clonotype appeared many times. The chain couples TRBV6-2 or TRBV6-3 to TRBJ1-5, with 8 bases matching TRBD1. The V gene's germline CDR1 is MNHEY and CDR2 SVGEGT. Losses at the gene ends were 6 bases for V and 4 bases for J; bases not matched to a gene: 8. This CDR3 is 15 amino acids long. This chain's CDR3 is CASRPQGARNQPQHF. The DNA of the CDR3 is TGTGCCAGCAGACCCCAGGGGGCAAGGAATCAGCCCCAGCATTTT.

This clonotype has more than one count but fewer than ten. The CDR3 reads CASKRQNTEAFF. CDR3 in DNA: TGTGCCAGCAAGAGGCAGAACACTGAAGCTTTCTTT. J is TRBJ1-1 and V is TRBV12-3 or TRBV12-4; no firm D call. The length of the CDR3 is 12 residues. Trimming shortened V by 7 bases and J by 1 base, and 7 bases separated the two germline ends.